This T cell receptor (beta chain) was captured by sequencing in a study of T cell clonality in common variable immunodeficiency (dated by TCRdb to the mid-2010s). What the authors observed across the whole study: Compared with healthy controls, CVID subjects showed increased TCRbeta clonality (t-test p = 0.018), a feature most characteristic of about a third of subjects. Differences among patients in the CVID cohort limited the correlations between repertoire features and clinical complications. Healthy controls shared more TCRbeta clones with each other than CVID subjects shared among themselves (p < 0.0001). Reportedly, TCRbeta sequences from CVID had fewer deletions and N-nucleotide insertions, and highly modified clones with 13 or more V deletions were absent from CVID. It was noted by the authors that sequencing of the repertoires of T cell subpopulations would be needed to clarify the cause of the increased clonality in CVID. Although equal DNA input was used, an average of approximately 82,000 unique sequences per sample was obtained for controls, compared with some 34,000 for CVID samples.

Equivalent amounts of genomic DNA from CVID and control samples were used as sequencing input. For every sample, a 60 bp segment covering the rearranged TCRbeta CDR3 region was amplified and then sequenced. The immunoSEQ assay, a bias-corrected multiplex PCR with high-throughput sequencing, was employed for TCRbeta amplification. As for how the authors treated the data: Every unique nucleotide sequence counted as a clone and was annotated with V, D and J genes, copy number and frequency. Sequences were labeled productive if in frame, and non-productive if out of frame or containing stop codons. As previously described, Shannon's entropy was used to calculate clonality. The predicted amino acid sequences of productive clones were used to derive mean CDR3 Kyte-Doolittle hydropathy. Using the R hclust function, scaled V gene usage was clustered hierarchically with Manhattan distance and complete linkage. Sharing of clones by CDR3 amino acid sequence was evaluated by resampling 12 repertoires per group over 100 rounds. The repertoires were searched for about 70 published EBV-specific and almost 250 published CMV-specific TCRbeta sequences. Analysis left out a couple of CVID samples that produced under 10,000 sequences, so 45 or so CVID repertoires remained. The table comes from immuneACCESS by way of TCRdb, which keeps in-frame sequences with V and J called. Part of the clones is missing from these tables; in studies checked, under half for an unresolved V gene and the rest for unknown reasons. That table gives V, J and clone size, and the DNA gave D and trimming. The sample counts about 19,000 clones, each observed more than once. The ten top clones hold roughly 2.5% of the sample.

Standard criteria were used to diagnose CVID, namely serum IgG, IgA and/or IgM reduced below the normal range together with specific antibody deficiency. The CVID group comprised some 43 subjects, 15 female and roughly 30 male, aged roughly 9 to 64 years with a mean age of roughly 38. Most CVID patients and most healthy controls were of Caucasian heritage. Replacement immunoglobulin therapy had been administered to all CVID subjects for at least one year at the time of study participation. At blood collection, none of the CVID subjects was ill or on immunomodulatory or immunosuppressive medication. From each donor, roughly 4.5 to 8 ml of heparinized peripheral whole blood was collected. Genomic DNA from adults with common variable immune deficiency (CVID) and from healthy adult controls was used for sequencing of TCRbeta CDR3 repertoires. To isolate peripheral blood mononuclear cells, diluted blood was subjected to density centrifugation over Hypaque 1077 or Ficoll-Paque. Genomic DNA was obtained from unsorted mononuclear cells using either Qiagen column purification or a centrifugation-based method.

This clone was detected ten times or more. Its antigen is still unknown. Read coverage stops 3 residues before the CDR3 terminus; the germline J gene supplies the remainder. The CDR3 covers 12 residues, taking in both the cysteine and the phenylalanine. The DNA covers only part of the CDR3, 27 bases in frame from base 1. The germline V gene (reference sequence) supplies CDR1 GTSNPN and CDR2 SVGIG. The rearranged chain carries TRBV30 and TRBJ1-1, and perhaps TRBD1 as D gene, on 5 matching bases. Sequenced input: peripheral blood mononuclear cells. The receptor comes from a human donor with common variable immunodeficiency. The CDR3 has the sequence CASLRGAAEAFF. CDR3 bases read: TGTGCCTCCCTCCGAGGGGCAGCAGAA.